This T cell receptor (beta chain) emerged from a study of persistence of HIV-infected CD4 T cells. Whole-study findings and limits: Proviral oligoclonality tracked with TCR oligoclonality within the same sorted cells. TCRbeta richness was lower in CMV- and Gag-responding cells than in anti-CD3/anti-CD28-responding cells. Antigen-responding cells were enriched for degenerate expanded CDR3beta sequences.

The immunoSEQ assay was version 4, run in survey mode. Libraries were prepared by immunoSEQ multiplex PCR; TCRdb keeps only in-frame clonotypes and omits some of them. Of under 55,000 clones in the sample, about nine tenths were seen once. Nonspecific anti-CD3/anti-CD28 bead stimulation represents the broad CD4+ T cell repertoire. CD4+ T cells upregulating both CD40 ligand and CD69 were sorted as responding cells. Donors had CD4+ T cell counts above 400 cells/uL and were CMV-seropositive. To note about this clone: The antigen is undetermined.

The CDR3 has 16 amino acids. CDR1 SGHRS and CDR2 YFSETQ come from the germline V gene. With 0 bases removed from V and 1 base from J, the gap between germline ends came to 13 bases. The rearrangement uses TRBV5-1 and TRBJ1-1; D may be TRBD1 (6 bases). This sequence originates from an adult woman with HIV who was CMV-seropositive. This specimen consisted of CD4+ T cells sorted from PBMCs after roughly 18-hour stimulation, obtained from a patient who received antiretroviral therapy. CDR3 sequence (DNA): TGCGCCAGCAGCTTGGCCGGGAGAGGGGGGAACACTGAAGCTTTCTTT. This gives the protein CASSLAGRGGNTEAFF.